This T cell receptor (beta chain) was sequenced for a study of T cells in Graves' hyperthyroidism and ophthalmopathy. Across the whole study: At the time of initial diagnosis and before any treatment, peripheral blood was collected. Notes on the study in general: Most thyroid clonotypes expanded above 0.001 appeared in blood too.

TCR beta CDR3 regions were amplified from RNA transcripts. Primed by the HTBI set, a first-round RT-PCR was run on the TCR CDR3. From the multiplex PCR reads, TCRdb called clonotypes with MiXCR, one entry per CDR3 protein. Here the sample spans approximately 600,000 distinct CDR3 sequences, more than 13% being singletons. This clonotype was counted ten times or more. The antigen is not known. Lactation, pregnancy, other autoimmune disease or uncontrolled infection led to exclusion of patients. CDR3 length: 16 amino acids. Germline loops: CDR1 MNHNS, CDR2 SASEGT. V gave up 2 bases and J gave up 0 bases, with 14 bases separating them.

What was sequenced was blood. V gene TRBV6-1 combines with J gene TRBJ2-7; possible D gene TRBD2, 6 bases. The sequence was obtained from a woman in her late teens or twenties with Graves' ophthalmopathy. CDR3 loop: CASSELRLGLSYEQYF. CDR3 nucleotides: TGTGCCAGCAGTGAACTTCGTTTGGGACTCTCCTACGAGCAGTACTTC.